The rows below give T cell receptor beta chains drawn from one sample of a study of low-dose radiotherapy and immunotherapy resistance in tumors. TCRdb fed the reads into MiXCR, producing one record per CDR3 protein. The sample records about 84,000 distinct CDR3 sequences, 15% to 20% being singletons. The material sequenced was PBMCs, taken after low-dose radiotherapy plus immunotherapy. All receptors come from a male donor with prostate cancer. Both conserved end residues are part of each CDR3. Each record gives: J gene, D gene, V gene, clone size, CDR3 protein, CDR3 DNA. A D gene is named only where the DNA matches it firmly. Rows may omit the clone size; those that give it use once, few, many or a size class.

j_call: TRBJ2-7; d_call: .; v_call: TRBV30; clone_size: .; cdr3_aa: CAFGLLTYEQYF; cdr3_nt: TGTGCCTTTGGACTCTTAACCTACGAGCAGTACTTC
j_call: TRBJ2-2; d_call: TRBD1; v_call: TRBV11-2; clone_size: many; cdr3_aa: CASSSTGDTGELFF; cdr3_nt: TGTGCCAGCAGCAGTACAGGGGACACCGGGGAGCTGTTTTTT
j_call: TRBJ2-7; d_call: .; v_call: TRBV14; clone_size: .; cdr3_aa: CASSHEAVPSYEQYF; cdr3_nt: TGTGCCAGCAGCCACGAAGCGGTTCCCTCCTACGAGCAGTACTTC
j_call: TRBJ2-5; d_call: TRBD2; v_call: TRBV7-3; clone_size: many; cdr3_aa: CASSLGAPGGGETQYF; cdr3_nt: TGTGCCAGCAGCTTAGGAGCCCCCGGGGGGGGGGAGACCCAGTACTTC
j_call: TRBJ2-3; d_call: .; v_call: TRBV28; clone_size: many; cdr3_aa: CASSRDSTDTQYF; cdr3_nt: TGTGCCAGCAGCCGTGACAGCACAGATACGCAGTATTTT
j_call: TRBJ2-7; d_call: TRBD2; v_call: TRBV20-1; clone_size: many; cdr3_aa: CSAIPPSGTRYEQYF; cdr3_nt: TGCAGTGCAATCCCCCCCAGCGGGACTAGGTACGAGCAGTACTTC
j_call: TRBJ2-2; d_call: .; v_call: TRBV4-3; clone_size: many; cdr3_aa: CASSQGYWQGNTGELFF; cdr3_nt: TGCGCCAGCAGCCAAGGATACTGGCAGGGGAACACCGGGGAGCTGTTTTTT
j_call: TRBJ1-2; d_call: TRBD1; v_call: TRBV30; clone_size: many; cdr3_aa: CAWMRTGDRGVGYTF; cdr3_nt: TGTGCCTGGATGAGGACAGGGGATCGGGGAGTGGGCTACACCTTC
j_call: TRBJ2-5; d_call: .; v_call: TRBV24-1; clone_size: .; cdr3_aa: CASSRAAQYF; cdr3_nt: TGTGCCAGCAGTAGAGCGGCCCAGTACTTC
j_call: TRBJ2-2; d_call: .; v_call: TRBV29-1; clone_size: many; cdr3_aa: CSVVPDTTNTGELFF; cdr3_nt: TGCAGCGTCGTCCCGGACACTACGAACACCGGGGAGCTGTTTTTT
j_call: TRBJ2-2; d_call: .; v_call: TRBV28; clone_size: many; cdr3_aa: CASSPGDTNTGELFF; cdr3_nt: TGTGCCAGCAGCCCCGGGGACACGAACACCGGGGAGCTGTTTTTT
j_call: TRBJ2-2; d_call: .; v_call: TRBV14; clone_size: many; cdr3_aa: CASSQLKDPILNTGELFF; cdr3_nt: TGTGCCAGCAGCCAACTCAAGGACCCCATACTGAACACCGGGGAGCTGTTTTTT
j_call: TRBJ2-3; d_call: TRBD1; v_call: TRBV29-1; clone_size: .; cdr3_aa: CSVTLGTGGTDTQYF; cdr3_nt: TGCAGCGTTACCCTCGGGACAGGGGGCACAGATACGCAGTATTTT
j_call: TRBJ1-1; d_call: .; v_call: TRBV7-2; clone_size: many; cdr3_aa: CASSGGHPGTEAFF; cdr3_nt: TGTGCCAGCAGCGGGGGACACCCGGGGACTGAAGCTTTCTTT
j_call: TRBJ2-7; d_call: .; v_call: TRBV28; clone_size: many; cdr3_aa: CASSFRSTVLYEQYF; cdr3_nt: TGTGCCAGCAGTTTCCGATCGACCGTCCTCTACGAGCAGTACTTC
j_call: TRBJ2-7; d_call: TRBD2; v_call: TRBV29-1; clone_size: many; cdr3_aa: CSVGLAGAGEQYF; cdr3_nt: TGCAGCGTTGGACTAGCGGGGGCGGGCGAGCAGTACTTC
j_call: TRBJ2-1; d_call: TRBD2; v_call: TRBV6-6; clone_size: many; cdr3_aa: CAGPGGRNSGGYNEQFF; cdr3_nt: TGTGCCGGCCCGGGGGGTCGGAATAGCGGGGGCTACAATGAGCAGTTCTTC
j_call: TRBJ2-2; d_call: TRBD1; v_call: TRBV7-9; clone_size: .; cdr3_aa: CASSRLQGYTGELFF; cdr3_nt: TGTGCCAGCAGCCGCTTACAGGGGTACACCGGGGAGCTGTTTTTT
j_call: TRBJ2-6; d_call: .; v_call: TRBV19; clone_size: .; cdr3_aa: CASSINPRQYSGANVLTF; cdr3_nt: TGTGCCAGTAGTATCAATCCTCGACAGTACTCTGGGGCCAACGTCCTGACTTTC
j_call: TRBJ1-2; d_call: TRBD1; v_call: TRBV27; clone_size: many; cdr3_aa: CASSRGTASFFGYTF; cdr3_nt: TGTGCCAGCAGCCGAGGGACAGCCTCCTTCTTTGGCTACACCTTC
j_call: TRBJ2-7; d_call: TRBD2; v_call: TRBV7-2; clone_size: .; cdr3_aa: CASRGLAGVIKGEQYF; cdr3_nt: TGTGCCAGCAGAGGACTAGCGGGAGTTATCAAGGGCGAGCAGTACTTC
j_call: TRBJ2-2; d_call: .; v_call: TRBV28; clone_size: .; cdr3_aa: CASRGGTGPTGELFFFF; cdr3_nt: .
j_call: TRBJ1-5; d_call: .; v_call: TRBV9; clone_size: many; cdr3_aa: CASSPFGGHQPQHF; cdr3_nt: TGTGCCAGCAGCCCATTCGGCGGCCATCAGCCCCAGCATTTT
j_call: TRBJ2-7; d_call: TRBD2; v_call: TRBV6-2/TRBV6-3; clone_size: many; cdr3_aa: CASSSGRYEQYF; cdr3_nt: TGTGCCAGCAGTAGCGGGAGATACGAGCAGTACTTC
j_call: TRBJ1-5; d_call: .; v_call: TRBV4-2; clone_size: .; cdr3_aa: CASSRSWDPKEPQHF; cdr3_nt: TGTGCCAGCAGCCGTTCGTGGGACCCCAAGGAGCCCCAGCATTTT
j_call: TRBJ2-1; d_call: .; v_call: TRBV29-1; clone_size: many; cdr3_aa: CSVESLPQFF; cdr3_nt: TGCAGCGTTGAAAGCCTTCCACAGTTCTTC
j_call: TRBJ2-7; d_call: TRBD1; v_call: TRBV28; clone_size: .; cdr3_aa: CASSRTGYDWDYEQYF; cdr3_nt: TGTGCCAGCAGCCGGACAGGGTACGATTGGGACTACGAGCAGTACTTC
j_call: TRBJ2-4; d_call: TRBD1; v_call: TRBV29-1; clone_size: many; cdr3_aa: CSVRRTGGGNIQYF; cdr3_nt: TGCAGCGTCCGAAGGACAGGGGGTGGAAACATTCAGTACTTC
j_call: TRBJ2-3; d_call: .; v_call: TRBV7-9; clone_size: .; cdr3_aa: CASSLPKGRDTQYF; cdr3_nt: TGTGCCAGCAGCCTCCCCAAGGGGCGAGATACGCAGTATTTT
j_call: TRBJ2-7; d_call: .; v_call: TRBV28; clone_size: many; cdr3_aa: CASSGQPISYEQYF; cdr3_nt: TGTGCCAGCAGTGGCCAGCCGATCTCCTACGAGCAGTACTTC
j_call: TRBJ2-7; d_call: TRBD2; v_call: TRBV12-3/TRBV12-4; clone_size: .; cdr3_aa: CASTPAGGSYEQYF; cdr3_nt: TGTGCCAGCACCCCGGCGGGAGGTTCCTACGAGCAGTACTTC
j_call: TRBJ1-1; d_call: .; v_call: TRBV4-1; clone_size: .; cdr3_aa: CASSQAVGFTEAFF; cdr3_nt: TGCGCCAGCAGCCAGGCCGTGGGGTTCACTGAAGCTTTCTTT
j_call: TRBJ2-1; d_call: .; v_call: TRBV5-4; clone_size: many; cdr3_aa: CASSSPGAGNNEQFF; cdr3_nt: TGTGCCAGCAGCTCGCCCGGGGCGGGAAACAATGAGCAGTTCTTC
j_call: TRBJ2-7; d_call: .; v_call: TRBV9; clone_size: many; cdr3_aa: CASSAPGHPSGEQYF; cdr3_nt: TGTGCCAGCAGCGCCCCGGGACATCCTTCGGGGGAGCAGTACTTC
j_call: TRBJ1-6; d_call: .; v_call: TRBV14; clone_size: many; cdr3_aa: CASSLGFYNSPLHF; cdr3_nt: TGTGCCAGCAGCCTAGGGTTCTATAATTCACCCCTCCACTTT
j_call: TRBJ2-7; d_call: TRBD1; v_call: TRBV19; clone_size: many; cdr3_aa: CASSARDSRMYEQYF; cdr3_nt: TGTGCCAGTAGTGCCCGGGACAGTCGGATGTACGAGCAGTACTTC
j_call: TRBJ2-5; d_call: .; v_call: TRBV28; clone_size: many; cdr3_aa: CASSIPKETQYF; cdr3_nt: TGTGCCAGCAGTATACCAAAAGAGACCCAGTACTTC
j_call: TRBJ1-2; d_call: .; v_call: TRBV28; clone_size: many; cdr3_aa: CASTRLGPGGGGYTF; cdr3_nt: TGTGCCAGCACCCGTCTTGGACCCGGAGGGGGTGGCTACACCTTC
j_call: TRBJ2-1; d_call: .; v_call: TRBV12-3/TRBV12-4; clone_size: few; cdr3_aa: CASSSGTEYNEQFF; cdr3_nt: TGTGCCAGCAGTTCCGGGACGGAATACAATGAGCAGTTCTTC
j_call: TRBJ2-1; d_call: .; v_call: TRBV20-1; clone_size: many; cdr3_aa: CSASDLYDHEQFF; cdr3_nt: TGCAGTGCTAGCGACCTCTATGATCATGAGCAGTTCTTC
j_call: TRBJ2-7; d_call: .; v_call: TRBV18; clone_size: many; cdr3_aa: CASSPQAHEQYF; cdr3_nt: TGTGCCAGCTCACCACAGGCCCACGAGCAGTACTTC
j_call: TRBJ2-3; d_call: .; v_call: TRBV12-3/TRBV12-4; clone_size: .; cdr3_aa: CASKYPWGLDTQYF; cdr3_nt: TGTGCCAGCAAATACCCCTGGGGCCTAGATACGCAGTATTTT
j_call: TRBJ2-1; d_call: TRBD2; v_call: TRBV4-1; clone_size: many; cdr3_aa: CASSRGGLVPTYNEQFF; cdr3_nt: TGCGCCAGCAGCCGAGGGGGACTAGTCCCCACATACAATGAGCAGTTCTTC
j_call: TRBJ1-3; d_call: .; v_call: TRBV20-1; clone_size: many; cdr3_aa: CSARDGPGNTIYF; cdr3_nt: TGCAGTGCTAGAGATGGGCCAGGAAACACCATATATTTT
j_call: TRBJ2-1; d_call: TRBD2; v_call: TRBV2; clone_size: many; cdr3_aa: CASSRSSGRGNEQFF; cdr3_nt: TGTGCCAGCAGTCGTTCTAGCGGGAGAGGCAATGAGCAGTTCTTC
j_call: TRBJ2-2; d_call: .; v_call: TRBV2; clone_size: many; cdr3_aa: CASSLTENTGELFF; cdr3_nt: TGTGCCAGCAGCCTGACTGAAAACACCGGGGAGCTGTTTTTT
j_call: TRBJ2-7; d_call: .; v_call: TRBV28; clone_size: many; cdr3_aa: CASSLSSYEQYF; cdr3_nt: TGTGCCAGCAGCCTTAGTTCCTACGAGCAGTACTTC
j_call: TRBJ2-2; d_call: .; v_call: TRBV6-6; clone_size: many; cdr3_aa: CASSRGTAGELFF; cdr3_nt: TGTGCCAGCAGTCGGGGGACAGCCGGGGAGCTGTTTTTT
j_call: TRBJ2-7; d_call: .; v_call: TRBV5-6; clone_size: .; cdr3_aa: CASSFRRVPSYEQYF; cdr3_nt: TGTGCCAGCAGCTTCAGGAGGGTACCATCCTACGAGCAGTACTTC
j_call: TRBJ2-1; d_call: .; v_call: TRBV6-8; clone_size: .; cdr3_aa: CASKDSAEYNEQFF; cdr3_nt: TGTGCCAGCAAGGACAGTGCAGAATACAATGAGCAGTTCTTC
j_call: TRBJ1-6; d_call: .; v_call: TRBV20-1; clone_size: .; cdr3_aa: CSARETDSPLHF; cdr3_nt: TGCAGTGCTAGAGAAACAGATTCACCCCTCCACTTT
j_call: TRBJ2-5; d_call: .; v_call: TRBV7-2; clone_size: .; cdr3_aa: CASSLADRLQETQYF; cdr3_nt: TGTGCCAGCAGCTTGGCGGACAGACTCCAAGAGACCCAGTACTTC
j_call: TRBJ2-3; d_call: TRBD2; v_call: TRBV19; clone_size: many; cdr3_aa: CATSPGLAGGADTQYF; cdr3_nt: TGTGCCACTTCCCCGGGACTAGCGGGAGGAGCAGATACGCAGTATTTT
j_call: TRBJ2-1; d_call: TRBD2; v_call: TRBV5-4; clone_size: many; cdr3_aa: CASSSTSGLDNEQFF; cdr3_nt: TGTGCCAGCAGCTCGACTAGCGGGCTAGACAATGAGCAGTTCTTC
j_call: TRBJ2-5; d_call: TRBD2; v_call: TRBV6-1; clone_size: .; cdr3_aa: CASSEEIAGGRVRLKETQYF; cdr3_nt: TGTGCCAGCAGTGAAGAGATAGCGGGAGGGCGGGTTAGGTTAAAAGAGACCCAGTACTTC